The subject of this entry is one T cell receptor (beta chain). What it binds is not known. The CDR3 runs 15 residues. Germline values: CDR1 SGHRS, CDR2 YFSETQ. Trimming took 4 bases from V and 4 from J; bases not matched to a gene: 8. This sample was included in a study of neoadjuvant nivolumab and ipilimumab in lung cancer. Study outcomes and limitations: TCR clonality did not significantly correlate with pathologic tumor regression. Compared with tumor-adjacent uninvolved lung, resected tumors showed greater richness and clonality. Pretherapy blood TCR richness correlated positively with resected tumor richness. Only two of four nivolumab-treated tumors gained richness and clonality by surgery.

TCRdb's table, derived via immunoSEQ multiplex PCR, lists solely in-frame clones and lacks some. The data hold 39,000 or so clones, with approximately 89% observed a single time. The source is an adult with non-small cell lung cancer. The sample consisted of peripheral blood, taken before neoadjuvant nivolumab, alone or with ipilimumab. The chain joins TRBV5-1 to TRBJ2-7; TRBD2 agrees at 10 bases. Here the CDR3 DNA reads TGCGCCAGCAGCGGCACTAGCGGGGTCTTGTACGAGCAGTACTTC. This translates into CASSGTSGVLYEQYF.